The next 17 T cell receptor beta chains were all read from a single sample in a study of monozygotic twins with cystic fibrosis. Sequencing used immunoSEQ multiplex PCR; TCRdb keeps in-frame clones, though not all of them. The sample gives some 31,000 clones, around four fifths of which show up once; roughly 0.85% is in the top ten. The sequenced sample was blood. All receptors derive from a girl aged 2-10 years with cystic fibrosis.

J is TRBJ2-1 and V is TRBV30, with 8 bases that match TRBD1. The J segment lost 3 bases and the V segment lost 3 bases, leaving 7 bases of the junction unmatched. There are 15 residues in the CDR3. Germline CDR1 reads GTSNPN; CDR2 reads SVGIG (reference sequence). The CDR3 nucleotides are TGTGCCTGGAGCGACGGAACAGGGGGCTACAATGAGCAGTTCTTC. Translated, it gives CAWSDGTGGYNEQFF.

The chain recombines TRBV7-6 with TRBJ2-7; D not resolved. The CDR3 contains 11 residues. Deletions cut 8 bases from V and 6 bases from J, with 11 bases between. CDR1 and CDR2 from the germline V gene are SGHVS and FNYEAQ. The CDR3 sequence: CASAANGEQYF. The CDR3 DNA follows: TGTGCCAGCGCGGCTAACGGCGAGCAGTACTTC.

This clone was seen more than once but under ten times. The V and J genes are TRBV27 and TRBJ1-6, with D tentatively TRBD1 (5 bases). V was clipped by 0 bases and J by 2 bases, with 11 bases between them. Germline CDR1 MNHEY, CDR2 SMNVEV (reference sequence). The length of the CDR3 is 17 residues. The CDR3 bases are TGTGCCAGCAGTTTATCGGGGCAGTTCGCCTATAATTCACCCCTCCACTTT. Amino acids: CASSLSGQFAYNSPLHF.

The chain recombines TRBV27 with TRBJ2-7; 10 nucleotides agree with TRBD2. CDR1 is MNHEY, CDR2 SMNVEV, per germline (reference sequence). The CDR3 contains 16 residues. V dropped 5 bases and J dropped 2; count of bases not matched to a gene: 9. The CDR3 DNA reads as TGTGCCAGCAGTCTCCAGGCGGGACTAGCGACCTACGAGCAGTACTTC. This encodes CASSLQAGLATYEQYF.

This chain joins TRBV2 and TRBJ2-5; 8 bases map to TRBD1. The CDR3 has 14 residues. V shed 6 bases and J 2 bases; nucleotides not matched to a gene: 5. In germline, CDR1 is SNHLY, CDR2 FYNNEI. Here the CDR3 DNA reads TGTGCCAGCAGCGCGGACAGGGTACAAGAGACCCAGTACTTC. It translates to CASSADRVQETQYF. The full variable domain, in which reference TRBV2 and TRBJ2-5 provide the parts outside the CDR3, is EPEVTQTPSHQVTQMGQEVILRCVPISNHLYFYWYRQILGQKVEFLVSFYNNEISEKSEIFDDQFSVERPDGSNFTLKIRSTKLEDSAMYFCASSADRVQETQYFGPGTRLLVL.

The J gene is TRBJ2-5, the V gene TRBV4-1; D not resolved. Trimming removed 2 bases at V and 4 bases at J, with 8 bases between. The CDR3 has 13 residues. CDR1 and CDR2 from the germline V gene are MGHRA and YSYEKL. The CDR3 DNA reads TGCGCCAGCAGCCAAACGTGGGGAGAGACCCAGTACTTC. This gives the protein CASSQTWGETQYF.

The chain carries TRBV27 and TRBJ2-7; 7 positions agree with TRBD1. This CDR3 region has 13 residues. Germline CDR1 is MNHEY and CDR2 is SMNVEV (reference sequence). Losses at the gene ends were 5 bases for V and 7 bases for J; bases not matched to a gene: 8. The CDR3 DNA follows: TGTGCCAGCAGTCCAGCCGGGACAGTTGAGCAGTACTTC. Its translation is CASSPAGTVEQYF.

V usage is TRBV2 and J usage is TRBJ1-2; D unclear. The CDR3 has 13 residues. V was clipped by 3 bases and J by 4 bases, with 9 bases between them. Germline assignment: CDR1 SNHLY and CDR2 FYNNEI. CDR3 sequence reads: CASSDWGSYGYTF. In DNA, the CDR3 is TGTGCCAGCAGTGATTGGGGATCCTATGGCTACACCTTC.

V and J are TRBV30 and TRBJ1-5; weak D call: TRBD1 (5 bases). Trimming cost V 0 bases and J 0 bases, with 9 bases left between them. The CDR3 contains 15 residues. Germline CDR1 GTSNPN, CDR2 SVGIG (reference sequence). CDR3 sequence reads: CAWSVGGDSNQPQHF. CDR3 DNA: TGTGCCTGGAGTGTCGGGGGTGATAGCAATCAGCCCCAGCATTTT.

The chain uses TRBV7-2 and TRBJ1-3, with D hard to call. The CDR3 is 14 amino acids. In germline, CDR1 is SGHTA, CDR2 FQGNSA. Trimming took 5 bases from V and 2 from J, leaving 10 bases between them. The CDR3 DNA sequence: TGTGCCAGCAGCGGTGGTAGGGCTGGAAACACCATATATTTT. The encoded protein is CASSGGRAGNTIYF.

This clone was detected only a few times. This sequence joins TRBV2 and TRBJ1-1; the D gene is possibly TRBD1 (5 bases). The V gene's germline CDR1 is SNHLY and CDR2 FYNNEI. The V end lost 4 bases, the J end lost 12 bases, and 12 bases lay between the germline ends. The CDR3 sequence is 11 residues long. CDR3 in DNA: TGTGCCAGCAGTGTCCGGGACTCTCCTTTCTTT. Translated, it gives CASSVRDSPFF.

The J gene is TRBJ1-5, the V gene TRBV6-1, with 7 nucleotides matching TRBD1. This CDR3 spans 13 amino acids. The germline V gene has CDR1 MNHNS and CDR2 SASEGT. V lost 6 bases, J lost 10 bases, and 9 bases stayed unmatched. DNA for the CDR3: TGTGCCAGCAGAGGATACCAGGGGGGACCCCAGCATTTT. Amino acid sequence: CASRGYQGGPQHF.

The chain employs TRBV4-1 and TRBJ2-7; TRBD1 agrees at 9 bases. Germline V gene sequence: CDR1 MGHRA, CDR2 YSYEKL. The ends lost 2 bases at V and 6 bases at J; junction bases unmatched: 2. This CDR3 contains 13 residues. CDR3 residues: CASSQLTGGEQYF. Here the CDR3 DNA reads TGCGCCAGCAGCCAACTGACAGGGGGCGAGCAGTACTTC.

Only a few counts were recorded for this clone. The V and J genes are TRBV2 and TRBJ1-2, with 7 nucleotides matching TRBD1. Germline V gene data show CDR1 as SNHLY and CDR2 as FYNNEI. J was trimmed by 8 bases and V by 0 bases; bases with no gene match: 6. CDR3 length: 14 amino acids. The DNA of the CDR3 is TGTGCCAGCAGTGAAGCTGTCCGACAGGGAGGCTACACCTTC. This gives the protein CASSEAVRQGGYTF.

The chain recombines TRBV5-1 with TRBJ2-7, with no clear D. The V end was cut by 0 bases, the J end by 7 bases, with 11 bases between. The CDR3 extends over 13 amino acids. The germline V gene has CDR1 SGHRS and CDR2 YFSETQ. CDR3 DNA: TGCGCCAGCAGCTTGGAGGTTGGTCGGGAGCAGTACTTC. This gives the protein CASSLEVGREQYF.

The gene calls are TRBV10-2 and TRBJ2-7, with D possibly TRBD1 on 6 matching bases. V was shortened by 7 bases and J by 5 bases, with 21 bases between the two germline ends. Germline values: CDR1 WSHSY, CDR2 SAAADI. CDR3 size: 15 residues. CDR3 protein: CASKMPGQVDDEQYF. The CDR3 region has the DNA TGCGCCAGCAAAATGCCGGGACAAGTCGACGACGAGCAGTACTTC.

The genes are TRBV6-1 and TRBJ1-5, with D unclear. Germline CDR1 and CDR2: MNHNS and SASEGT. The V and J ends lost 4 bases and 6 bases respectively, with 7 bases between them. This CDR3 comprises 12 residues. The CDR3, as DNA: TGTGCCAGCAGTGTGGGGTTTCAGCCCCAGCATTTT. It is translated as CASSVGFQPQHF.